This T cell receptor beta chain was found in a study of regulatory T cells in long-lasting Graves disease. The time point is: persistent/refractory GD, antithyroid drugs over 5 years with positive TRAb. There was RNA extracted from PBMCs, and the TCR library was made from it. This clonotype showed up just a few times. Germline lookup yields CDR1 MNHEY and CDR2 SVGAGI. The CDR3 consists of 16 residues. V lost 0 bases to trimming and J lost 7 bases, with 19 bases between them. Building of the TCR beta libraries involved iRepertoire HTBI primers and Arm-PCR of CDR3 regions. A single record per CDR3 protein comes from TCRdb applying MiXCR to the multiplex PCR reads. The repertoire holds roughly 300,000 distinct CDR3 sequences, 20% to 25% seen once, with roughly 50% in the top ten.

This TCR came from a female donor with Graves disease. The chain employs TRBV6-5 and TRBJ2-7, with D possibly matching TRBD2 (6 bases). The specimen was peripheral blood mononuclear cells (PBMCs), collected when the disease was refractory, from a patient treated with antithyroid drugs. CDR3: CASSYSRQGGYVEQYF. CDR3 DNA sequence: TGTGCCAGCAGTTACTCTCGGCAGGGAGGCTATGTTGAGCAGTACTTC.